This T cell receptor (beta chain) stems from a study of T cell clonotyping in hematopoietic cell transplantation. Overall study: Recipient samples before transplant were obtained post-cytoreduction.

Produced via immunoSEQ multiplex PCR; TCRdb's table is partial and in-frame only. The table records tens of thousands of clones, about 96% of them present only once. Time point denoted: recipient sample about 28 days before transplant, after cytoreduction. The ends were cut back, 1 base at V and 1 base at J, with 12 bases in the middle. Germline V CDR1 and CDR2: SGHDT, YYEEEE. CDR3 length equals 15 residues. The sequence derives from a woman aged 50 to 65 with acute myeloid leukemia. Some clones in this sample may be carry-over from other donors' samples. V gene TRBV5-6 combines with J gene TRBJ2-7; the D gene is possibly TRBD1 (6 bases). Sequenced here: peripheral blood mononuclear cells, sampled before stem cell transplant. CDR3 region: CASSLYWDKSYEQYF. In DNA form, the CDR3 reads TGTGCCAGCAGCTTGTATTGGGACAAATCCTACGAGCAGTACTTC.